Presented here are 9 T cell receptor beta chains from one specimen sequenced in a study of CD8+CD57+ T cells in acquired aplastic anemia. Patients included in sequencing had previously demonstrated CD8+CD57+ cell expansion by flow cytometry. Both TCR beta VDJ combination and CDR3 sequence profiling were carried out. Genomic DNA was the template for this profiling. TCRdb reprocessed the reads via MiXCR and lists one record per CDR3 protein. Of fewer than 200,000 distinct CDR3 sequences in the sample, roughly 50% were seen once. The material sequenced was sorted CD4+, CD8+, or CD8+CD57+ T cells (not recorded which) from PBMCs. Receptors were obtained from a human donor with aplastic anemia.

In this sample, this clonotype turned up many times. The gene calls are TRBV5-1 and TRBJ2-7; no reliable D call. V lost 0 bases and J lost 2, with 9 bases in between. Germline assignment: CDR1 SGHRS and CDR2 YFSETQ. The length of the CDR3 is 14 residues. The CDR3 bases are TGCGCCAGCAGCTTGGGAAACAGCCCCTACGAGCAGTACTTC. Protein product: CASSLGNSPYEQYF.

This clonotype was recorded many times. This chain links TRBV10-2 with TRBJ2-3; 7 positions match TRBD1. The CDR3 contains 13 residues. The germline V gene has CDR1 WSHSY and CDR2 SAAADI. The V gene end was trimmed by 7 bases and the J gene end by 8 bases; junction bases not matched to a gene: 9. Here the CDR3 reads CASTLDRPATQYF. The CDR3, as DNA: TGCGCCAGCACCCTGGACAGGCCGGCTACGCAGTATTTT.

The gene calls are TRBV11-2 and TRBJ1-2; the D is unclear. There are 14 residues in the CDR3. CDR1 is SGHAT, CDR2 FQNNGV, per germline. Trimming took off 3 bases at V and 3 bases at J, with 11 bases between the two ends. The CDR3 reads CASSLGPVDYGYTF. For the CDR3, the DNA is TGTGCCAGCAGCTTGGGCCCGGTTGACTATGGCTACACCTTC.

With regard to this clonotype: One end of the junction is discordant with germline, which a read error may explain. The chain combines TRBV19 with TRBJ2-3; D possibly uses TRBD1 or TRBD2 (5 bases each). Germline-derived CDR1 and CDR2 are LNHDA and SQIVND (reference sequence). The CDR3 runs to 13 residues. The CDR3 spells CASRDRGADTRYF. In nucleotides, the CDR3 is TGTGCCAGTAGAGACCGAGGGGCAGATACGCGGTATTTT.

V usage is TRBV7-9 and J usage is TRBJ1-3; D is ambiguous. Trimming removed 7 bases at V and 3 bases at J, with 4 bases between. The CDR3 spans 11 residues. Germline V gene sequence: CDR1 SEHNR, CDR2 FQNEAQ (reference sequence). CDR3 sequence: CASISGNTIYF. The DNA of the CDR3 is TGTGCCAGCATTAGTGGAAACACCATATATTTT.

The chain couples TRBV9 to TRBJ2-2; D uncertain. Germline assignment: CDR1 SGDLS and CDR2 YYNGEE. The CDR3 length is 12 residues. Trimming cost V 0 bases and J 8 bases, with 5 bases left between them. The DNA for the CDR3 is TGTGCCAGCAGCGTAGAAGGGGGGGAGCTGTTTTTT. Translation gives CASSVEGGELFF.

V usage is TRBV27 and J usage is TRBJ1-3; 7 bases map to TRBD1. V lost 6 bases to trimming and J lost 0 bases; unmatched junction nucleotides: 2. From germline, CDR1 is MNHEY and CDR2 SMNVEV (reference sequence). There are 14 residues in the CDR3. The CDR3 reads CASRGTASGNTIYF. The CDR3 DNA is TGTGCCAGCAGGGGGACAGCCTCTGGAAACACCATATATTTT.

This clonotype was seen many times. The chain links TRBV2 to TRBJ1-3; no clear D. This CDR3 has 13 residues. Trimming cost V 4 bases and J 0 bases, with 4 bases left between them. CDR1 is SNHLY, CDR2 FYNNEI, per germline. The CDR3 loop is CASSAGSGNTIYF. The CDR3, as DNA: TGTGCCAGCAGTGCAGGCTCTGGAAACACCATATATTTT.

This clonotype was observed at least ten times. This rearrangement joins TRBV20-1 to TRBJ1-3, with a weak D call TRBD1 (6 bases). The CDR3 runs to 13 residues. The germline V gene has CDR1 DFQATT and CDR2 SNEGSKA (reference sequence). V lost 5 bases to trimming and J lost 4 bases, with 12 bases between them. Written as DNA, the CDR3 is TGCAGTGCTCGCTATGACAGGGGAAACACCATATATTTT. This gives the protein CSARYDRGNTIYF.